These 18 T cell receptor beta chains came from one sample sequenced in a study of T cell responses to AZD1222 COVID-19 vaccine. Assay used: immunoSEQ multiplex PCR; TCRdb lists only in-frame clones, some missing. Of about 89,000 clones listed, around 91% are singletons. Sequenced material: peripheral blood, taken on day 0 of MenACWY control vaccination. These receptors originate from an adult in good health.

The gene calls are TRBV6-6 and TRBJ1-2; D is unclear. V was pared by 8 bases and J by 3 bases, with 7 bases between. The CDR3 has 11 residues. Germline lookup yields CDR1 MNHNY and CDR2 SVGAGI (reference sequence). CDR3 DNA: TGTGCCAGCGAGTCTTACTATGGCTACACCTTC. It encodes CASESYYGYTF.

The chain recombines TRBV19 with TRBJ1-5; D may be TRBD1 (5 bases). Trimming shortened V by 3 bases and J by 4 bases, and 10 bases separated the two germline ends. Germline V gene lookup returns CDR1 LNHDA and CDR2 SQIVND (reference sequence). The CDR3 totals 14 residues. The DNA of the CDR3 is TGTGCCAGTAGTATTACGGGGGAGAATCAGCCCCAGCATTTT. Protein: CASSITGENQPQHF. Variable domain in full (rest from reference TRBV19 and TRBJ1-5): DGGITQSPKYLFRKEGQNVTLSCEQNLNHDAMYWYRQDPGQGLRLIYYSQIVNDFQKGDIAEGYSVSREKKESFPLTVTSAQKNPTAFYLCASSITGENQPQHFGDGTRLSIL.

The CDR3 here is CASSLGGGYTF. CDR3 nucleotides: TGTGCCAGCAGTTTAGGAGGGGGCTACACCTTC. The chain recombines TRBV28 with TRBJ1-2; D gene ambiguous. Trimming shortened V by 2 bases and J by 8 bases, and 6 bases separated the two germline ends. The CDR3 covers 11 residues. From germline, CDR1 is MDHEN and CDR2 SYDVKM.

The chain joins TRBV29-1 to TRBJ1-3, with D possibly being TRBD1 (5 bases). Trimming pared 4 bases from V and 2 bases from J, leaving 6 bases between. Looked up from germline, CDR1 is SQVTM and CDR2 is ANQGSEA. This CDR3 region has 12 residues. CDR3 bases: TGCAGCGTTGGGACAACTGGAAACACCATATATTTT. Its protein is CSVGTTGNTIYF.

The gene calls are TRBV18 and TRBJ2-5, with D possibly matching TRBD1 (6 bases). Trimming removed 3 bases from V and 1 base from J, with 12 bases in between. The CDR3 consists of 15 residues. Looked up from germline, CDR1 is KGHSH and CDR2 is LQKENI. CDR3 nucleotide sequence: TGTGCCAGCTCACCGCGGACAGAGTTCCAAGAGACCCAGTACTTC. Protein: CASSPRTEFQETQYF.

The rearrangement joins TRBV11-2 to TRBJ2-7, with D perhaps matching TRBD1 or TRBD2 (6 bases each). CDR1 and CDR2 from the germline V gene are SGHAT and FQNNGV. The CDR3 is 16 residues long. Trimming left V 1 base short and J 2 bases short, with 15 bases between. CDR3 DNA sequence: TGTGCCAGCAGCTTAGTACTCGGGGGCCTAACCTACGAGCAGTACTTC. Translated: CASSLVLGGLTYEQYF.

The chain joins TRBV2 to TRBJ2-7; no clear D gene. V shed 3 bases and J shed 4 bases, with 13 bases lying between them. CDR3 size: 14 residues. Germline V lookup: CDR1 SNHLY, CDR2 FYNNEI. DNA for the CDR3: TGTGCCAGCAGTGACAGTCCCGGAGATTACGAGCAGTACTTC. Translating it yields CASSDSPGDYEQYF.

This chain uses TRBV20-1 with TRBJ2-7, with a possible D match to TRBD1 (6 bases). This CDR3 is built from 15 residues. Looked up from germline, CDR1 is DFQATT and CDR2 is SNEGSKA (reference sequence). The V and J ends lost 3 bases and 3 bases respectively, with 18 bases between them. CDR3 in amino acids: CSASTTGTGLYEQYF. The CDR3 nucleotides are TGCAGTGCTAGTACCACAGGGACGGGCCTCTACGAGCAGTACTTC.

The chain has TRBV12-3 or TRBV12-4 and TRBJ1-2; TRBD1 is a possible D gene (5 bases). This CDR3 has 12 residues. Deletions cut 4 bases from V and 8 bases from J, with 11 bases between. The CDR3, as DNA: TGTGCCAGCAGTTCCGACAGTGAGGGCTACACCTTC. Encoded protein: CASSSDSEGYTF.

This chain links TRBV20-1 with TRBJ2-5; D unclear. CDR1 is DFQATT, CDR2 SNEGSKA, per germline (reference sequence). The CDR3 extends over 11 amino acids. The germline V and J ends were trimmed by 7 bases and 5 bases, with 11 bases remaining between them. CDR3 sequence reads: CSEDVRETQYF. The CDR3, as DNA: TGCAGTGAGGACGTGAGGGAGACCCAGTACTTC.

This clone was detected once. V usage is TRBV13 and J usage is TRBJ1-3; D remains ambiguous. Trimming stripped 5 bases from V and 0 bases from J, with 14 bases between. The germline V gene encodes CDR1 PRHDT and CDR2 FYEKMQ (reference sequence). The CDR3 spans 16 residues. The CDR3 protein is CASSPRSASSGNTIYF. The CDR3 coding sequence is TGTGCCAGCAGCCCCCGGTCGGCGAGCTCTGGAAACACCATATATTTT.

V gene TRBV28 combines with J gene TRBJ1-4; 11 bases align to TRBD1. The germline CDR1 and CDR2 sequences are MDHEN and SYDVKM. The CDR3 has 15 amino acids. Germline trimming cut 6 bases from V and 5 bases from J; bases unmatched to any gene: 5. CDR3 sequence reads: CASRAGTGGNEKLFF. CDR3 in DNA: TGTGCCAGCAGGGCCGGGACAGGGGGGAATGAAAAACTGTTTTTT.

V usage is TRBV19 and J usage is TRBJ2-7; TRBD2 agrees at 11 bases. CDR1 and CDR2 from the germline V gene are LNHDA and SQIVND (reference sequence). Unmatched junction bases numbered 9, after V lost 4 bases and J lost 4 bases. The CDR3 has 16 amino acids. This CDR3 is CASSRWASGRKYEQYF. CDR3 DNA sequence: TGTGCCAGTAGTAGATGGGCTAGCGGGAGGAAATACGAGCAGTACTTC.

The chain employs TRBV19 and TRBJ1-2; 10 bases match TRBD1. Germline V gives CDR1 LNHDA, CDR2 SQIVND (reference sequence). J was trimmed by 4 bases and V by 4 bases; bases with no gene match: 9. The CDR3 has 16 amino acids. The CDR3 sequence: CASSTRDRGLGYGYTF. The CDR3 DNA sequence: TGTGCCAGTAGTACCCGGGACAGGGGATTGGGCTATGGCTACACCTTC. The whole variable domain, remainder taken from reference TRBV19 and TRBJ1-2, is DGGITQSPKYLFRKEGQNVTLSCEQNLNHDAMYWYRQDPGQGLRLIYYSQIVNDFQKGDIAEGYSVSREKKESFPLTVTSAQKNPTAFYLCASSTRDRGLGYGYTFGSGTRLTVV.

This clone was observed once. The DNA of the CDR3 is TGTGCCAGCAGTCTTACCGCAGGGGATAACTATGGCTACACCTTC. It codes for CASSLTAGDNYGYTF. The chain has TRBV6-5 and TRBJ1-2, with D possibly TRBD1 on 6 matching bases. V shed 5 bases and J shed 1 base, with 14 bases lying between them. Per germline, CDR1 MNHEY and CDR2 SVGAGI. The CDR3 consists of 15 residues.

V and J are TRBV6-5 and TRBJ1-5, with D perhaps matching TRBD1 (6 bases). CDR3 size: 15 residues. V gave up 11 bases and J gave up 0 bases, with 17 bases separating them. Germline lookup yields CDR1 MNHEY and CDR2 SVGAGI. CDR3 in amino acids: CAGRGSTSSNQPQHF. CDR3 in DNA: TGTGCCGGTAGGGGGAGTACTTCTAGCAATCAGCCCCAGCATTTT.

The rearrangement links TRBV6-6 to TRBJ1-1; no definite D call. The CDR3 runs to 15 residues. Germline values: CDR1 MNHNY, CDR2 SVGAGI (reference sequence). Trimming removed 0 bases from V and 5 bases from J, with 13 bases in between. The CDR3 is CASSYSRAERTEAFF. As DNA, the CDR3 is TGTGCCAGCAGTTACTCGAGGGCCGAGAGGACTGAAGCTTTCTTT.

V gene TRBV6-5 combines with J gene TRBJ1-6; 8 nucleotides agree with TRBD1. The CDR3 is 15 residues long. Trimming took 8 bases from V and 7 from J; bases not matched to a gene: 10. Germline V lookup: CDR1 MNHEY, CDR2 SVGAGI. The CDR3 protein is CASSKTGALNSPLHF. CDR3 nucleotide sequence: TGTGCCAGCTCAAAGACAGGGGCACTCAATTCACCCCTCCACTTT.